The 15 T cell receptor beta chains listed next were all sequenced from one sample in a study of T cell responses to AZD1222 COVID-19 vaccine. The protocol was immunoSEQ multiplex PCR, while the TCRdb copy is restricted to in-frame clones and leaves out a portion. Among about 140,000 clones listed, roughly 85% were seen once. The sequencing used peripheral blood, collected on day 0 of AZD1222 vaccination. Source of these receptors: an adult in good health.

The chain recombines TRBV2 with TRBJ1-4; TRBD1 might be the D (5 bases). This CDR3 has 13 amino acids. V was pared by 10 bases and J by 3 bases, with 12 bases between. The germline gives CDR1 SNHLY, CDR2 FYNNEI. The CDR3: CAIQTEANEKLFF. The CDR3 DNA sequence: TGTGCCATACAGACAGAGGCTAATGAAAAACTGTTTTTT.

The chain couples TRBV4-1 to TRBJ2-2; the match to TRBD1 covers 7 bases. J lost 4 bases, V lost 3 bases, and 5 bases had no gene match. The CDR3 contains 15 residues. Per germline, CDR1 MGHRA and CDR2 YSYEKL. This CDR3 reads CASSHRDRLTGELFF. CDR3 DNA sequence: TGCGCCAGCAGCCACCGGGACAGACTCACCGGGGAGCTGTTTTTT.

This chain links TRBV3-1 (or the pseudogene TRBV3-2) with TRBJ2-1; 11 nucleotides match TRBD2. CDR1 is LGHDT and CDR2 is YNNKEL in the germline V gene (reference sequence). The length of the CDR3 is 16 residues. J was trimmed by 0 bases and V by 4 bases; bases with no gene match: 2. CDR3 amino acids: CASSRGLAASYNEQFF. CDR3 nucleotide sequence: TGTGCCAGCAGCCGGGGACTAGCGGCCTCCTACAATGAGCAGTTCTTC.

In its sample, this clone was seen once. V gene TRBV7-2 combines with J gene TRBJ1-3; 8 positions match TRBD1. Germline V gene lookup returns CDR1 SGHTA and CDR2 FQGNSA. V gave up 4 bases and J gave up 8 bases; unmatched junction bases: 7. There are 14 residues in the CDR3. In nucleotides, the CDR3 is TGTGCCAGCAGCTCTCAGGGGGCGCTGGACACCATATATTTT. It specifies CASSSQGALDTIYF.

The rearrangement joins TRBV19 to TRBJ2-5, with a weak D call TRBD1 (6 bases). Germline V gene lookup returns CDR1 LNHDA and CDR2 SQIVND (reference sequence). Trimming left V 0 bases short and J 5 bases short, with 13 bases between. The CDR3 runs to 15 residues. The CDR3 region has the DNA TGTGCCAGTAGTATAGATCGGACAGCCCTGGAGACCCAGTACTTC. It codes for CASSIDRTALETQYF.

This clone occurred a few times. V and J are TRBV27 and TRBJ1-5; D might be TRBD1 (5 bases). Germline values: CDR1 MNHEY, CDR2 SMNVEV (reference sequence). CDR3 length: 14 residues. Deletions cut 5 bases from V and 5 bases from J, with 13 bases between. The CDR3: CASSPLWGYQPQHF. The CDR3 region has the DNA TGTGCCAGCAGTCCCTTATGGGGGTATCAGCCCCAGCATTTT.

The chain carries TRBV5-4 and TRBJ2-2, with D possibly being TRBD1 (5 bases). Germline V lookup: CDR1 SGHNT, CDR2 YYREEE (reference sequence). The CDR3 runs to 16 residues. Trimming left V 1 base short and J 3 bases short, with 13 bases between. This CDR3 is CASSLIEGADTGELFF. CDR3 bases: TGTGCCAGCAGCTTGATTGAAGGGGCGGACACCGGGGAGCTGTTTTTT.

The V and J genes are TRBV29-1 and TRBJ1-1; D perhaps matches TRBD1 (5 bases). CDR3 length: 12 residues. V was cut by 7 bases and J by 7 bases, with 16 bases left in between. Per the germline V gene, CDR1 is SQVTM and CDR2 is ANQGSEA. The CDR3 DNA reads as TGCAGCGCCGTGGGGGGAGGCGGTGAAGCTTTCTTT. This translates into CSAVGGGGEAFF.

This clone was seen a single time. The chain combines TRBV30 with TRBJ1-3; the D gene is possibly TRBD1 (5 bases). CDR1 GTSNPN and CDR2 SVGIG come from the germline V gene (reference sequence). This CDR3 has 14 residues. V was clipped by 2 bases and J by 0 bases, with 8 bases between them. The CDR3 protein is CAWSPGASGNTIYF. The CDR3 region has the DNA TGTGCCTGGAGTCCCGGGGCCTCTGGAAACACCATATATTTT.

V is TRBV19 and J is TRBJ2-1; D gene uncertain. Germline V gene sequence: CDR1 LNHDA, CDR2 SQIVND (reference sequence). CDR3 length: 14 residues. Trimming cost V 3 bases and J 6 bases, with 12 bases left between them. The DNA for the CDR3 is TGTGCCAGTAGTATCATCCCCCTTCCCAATGAGCAGTTCTTC. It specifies CASSIIPLPNEQFF.

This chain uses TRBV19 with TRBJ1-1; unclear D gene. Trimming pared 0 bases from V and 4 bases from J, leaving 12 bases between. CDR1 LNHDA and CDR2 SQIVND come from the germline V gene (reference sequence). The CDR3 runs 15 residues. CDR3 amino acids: CASSIDAIQATEAFF. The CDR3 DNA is TGTGCCAGTAGTATAGACGCAATCCAAGCCACTGAAGCTTTCTTT.

CDR3 bases: TGTGCCAGCAGTGAAGGAGAGTACTATGGCTACACCTTC. As protein: CASSEGEYYGYTF. The chain links TRBV6-1 to TRBJ1-2; D call uncertain. V lost 1 base, J lost 3 bases, and 6 bases lay in between. Germline V gene lookup returns CDR1 MNHNS and CDR2 SASEGT. This CDR3 contains 13 residues.

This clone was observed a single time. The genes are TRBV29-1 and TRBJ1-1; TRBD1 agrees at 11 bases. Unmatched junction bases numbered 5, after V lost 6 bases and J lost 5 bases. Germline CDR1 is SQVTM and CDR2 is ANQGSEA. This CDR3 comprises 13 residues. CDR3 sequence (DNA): TGCAGCGTGACTGGGACAGGGGGAACTGAAGCTTTCTTT. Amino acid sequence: CSVTGTGGTEAFF. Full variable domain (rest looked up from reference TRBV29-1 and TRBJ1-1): SAVISQKPSRDICQRGTSLTIQCQVDSQVTMMFWYRQQPGQSLTLIATANQGSEATYESGFVIDKFPISRPNLTFSTLTVSNMSPEDSSIYLCSVTGTGGTEAFFGQGTRLTVV.

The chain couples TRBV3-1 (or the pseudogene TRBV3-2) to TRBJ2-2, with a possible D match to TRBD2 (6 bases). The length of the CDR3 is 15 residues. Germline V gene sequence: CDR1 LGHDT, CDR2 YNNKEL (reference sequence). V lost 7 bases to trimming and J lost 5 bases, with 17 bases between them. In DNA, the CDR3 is TGTGCCAGCACATATAGCGGCAGCACTACCGGGGAGCTGTTTTTT. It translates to CASTYSGSTTGELFF.

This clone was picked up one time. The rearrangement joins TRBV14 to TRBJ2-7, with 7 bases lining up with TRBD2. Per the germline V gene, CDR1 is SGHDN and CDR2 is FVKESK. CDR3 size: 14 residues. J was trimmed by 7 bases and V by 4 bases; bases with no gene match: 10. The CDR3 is CASSLRGGSIEQYF. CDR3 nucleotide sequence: TGTGCCAGCAGCCTCCGGGGCGGGAGTATAGAGCAGTACTTC. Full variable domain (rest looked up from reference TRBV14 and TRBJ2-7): EAGVTQFPSHSVIEKGQTVTLRCDPISGHDNLYWYRRVMGKEIKFLLHFVKESKQDESGMPNNRFLAERTGGTYSTLKVQPAELEDSGVYFCASSLRGGSIEQYFGPGTRLTVT.